This entry lists 4 T cell receptor beta chains sequenced from one sample in a study of cytomegalovirus exposure and HLA in healthy donors. PCR primers comprised 60 Vbeta and 13 Jbeta primers. Profiling relied on immunoSEQ multiplex PCR, and the TCRdb table lists in-frame clones only, not all of them. The listing records approximately 54,000 clones. Sequencing used PBMCs. Receptors originate from a woman aged 40 to 50 in good health and CMV-seronegative.

V usage is TRBV6-6 and J usage is TRBJ1-2; 8 positions match TRBD1. V shed 2 bases, J shed 0 bases, and the junction held 5 bases outside the gene matches. The germline gives CDR1 MNHNY, CDR2 SVGAGI (reference sequence). The CDR3 is 16 amino acids. CDR3 in amino acids: CASSYGQGSANYGYTF. Written as DNA, the CDR3 is TGTGCCAGCAGTTACGGACAGGGCTCAGCTAACTATGGCTACACCTTC.

The rearrangement links TRBV7-2 to TRBJ2-7; D may be TRBD2 (7 bases). The germline V and J ends were trimmed by 5 bases and 0 bases, with 23 bases remaining between them. The germline V gene encodes CDR1 SGHTA and CDR2 FQGNSA. The CDR3 covers 18 residues. In DNA form, the CDR3 reads TGTGCCAGCAGCGTTCAACCCTTTAAGGGGGGGAGCTCCTACGAGCAGTACTTC. It encodes CASSVQPFKGGSSYEQYF.

This chain joins TRBV5-1 and TRBJ2-3; D is unresolved. With 0 bases removed from V and 1 base from J, the gap between germline ends came to 12 bases. The CDR3 length is 16 residues. CDR1 and CDR2 (germline): SGHRS, YFSETQ. The CDR3 DNA reads TGCGCCAGCAGCTTGGGACTGCTCCCTGGCACAGATACGCAGTATTTT. Translated: CASSLGLLPGTDTQYF.

The V gene is TRBV6-1, the J gene TRBJ2-5; the match to TRBD2 covers 7 bases. The CDR3 is 14 amino acids. Germline loops: CDR1 MNHNS, CDR2 SASEGT. The junction had 9 bases not matched to a gene; V was cut back by 8 bases and J by 3 bases. CDR3 sequence reads: CASLGIGGKETQYF. The CDR3, as DNA: TGTGCCAGCCTCGGCATCGGGGGGAAAGAGACCCAGTACTTC.